This T cell receptor (beta chain) was profiled in a study of T-cell memory formation after mild COVID-19. The wider study: TCR clusters mostly belonged to single donors.

CDR3 length: 16 residues. V was cut by 5 bases and J by 1 base, with 14 bases left in between. Germline lookup yields CDR1 SGHVS and CDR2 FNYEAQ. General study findings and limits: Mainly CM and EM harbored the contracting CD4+ clones; mainly EMRA harbored the CD8+ ones. Several responding clones turned up in pre-infection memory, indicating that cross-reactive memory may have taken part.

As regards this clonotype: Its antigen is not identified.

It was 5'RACE with constant-segment primers that produced the TCR alpha and TCR beta cDNA libraries, which carried sample barcodes and UMIs. One entry per CDR3 protein, called by TCRdb with MiXCR from the 5' RACE reads. The table has roughly 300,000 distinct CDR3 sequences, roughly 17% seen once. The chain links TRBV7-6 to TRBJ2-2, with TRBD2 as a possible D gene (6 bases). The origin of this receptor is a man aged 18 to 29 who had mild COVID-19 (a few samples of this study predate the infection). Cell type and time point are not known. What was sequenced was PBMCs or a T cell subset sorted from them (not recorded which). In nucleotides, the CDR3 is TGTGCCAGCAGCCCACTCAACGGGGGGAACACCGGGGAGCTGTTTTTT. This codes for CASSPLNGGNTGELFF.